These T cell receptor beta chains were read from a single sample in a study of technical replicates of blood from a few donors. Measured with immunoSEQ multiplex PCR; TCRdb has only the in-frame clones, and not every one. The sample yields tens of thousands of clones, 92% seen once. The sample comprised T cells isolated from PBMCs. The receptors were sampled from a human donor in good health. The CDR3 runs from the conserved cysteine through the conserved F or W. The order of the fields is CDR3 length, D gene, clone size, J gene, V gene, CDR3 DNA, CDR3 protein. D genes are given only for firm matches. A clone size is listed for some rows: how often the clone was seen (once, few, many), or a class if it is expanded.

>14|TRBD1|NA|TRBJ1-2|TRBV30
TGTGCCTGGCATTACGGGACAGACCTCTATGGCTACACCTTC
CAWHYGTDLYGYTF
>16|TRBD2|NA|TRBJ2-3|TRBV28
TGTGCCAGCAGGGGTGGACTAGCGGGAAGCACAGATACGCAGTATTTT
CASRGGLAGSTDTQYF
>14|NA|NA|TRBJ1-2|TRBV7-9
TGTGCCAGCAGCTTAGGAAAGGGGGACTATGGCTACACCTTC
CASSLGKGDYGYTF
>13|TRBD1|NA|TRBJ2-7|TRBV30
TGTGCCTGGGGGACAGGGAGCAACTACGAGCAGTACTTC
CAWGTGSNYEQYF
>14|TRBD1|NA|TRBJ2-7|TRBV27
TGTGCCAGCAGGACCGGGACAGGGCTCTACGAGCAGTACTTC
CASRTGTGLYEQYF
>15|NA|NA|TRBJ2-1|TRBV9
TGTGCCAGCAGCATTAACGGGAGAACCTACAATGAGCAGTTCTTC
CASSINGRTYNEQFF
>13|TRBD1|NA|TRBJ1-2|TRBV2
TGTGCCAGTGCCCAGGGACAGGGCTATGGCTACACCTTC
CASAQGQGYGYTF
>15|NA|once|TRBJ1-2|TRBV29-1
TGCAGCGTCGTAAGAGGTTCGGGATCAAGCTCTGGCTACACCTTC
CSVVRGSGSSSGYTF
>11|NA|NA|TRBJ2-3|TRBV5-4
TGTGCCAGCAGCTTGCAAGATACGCAGTATTTT
CASSLQDTQYF
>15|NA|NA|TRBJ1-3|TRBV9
TGTGCCAGCAGCGCCGCAGGGGTCTCTGGAAACACCATATATTTT
CASSAAGVSGNTIYF
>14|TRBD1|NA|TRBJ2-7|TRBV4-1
TGCGCCAGCAGCACGGGACAGGGGTCATACGAGCAGTACTTC
CASSTGQGSYEQYF
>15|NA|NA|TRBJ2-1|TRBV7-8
TGTGCCAGCAGCTTACAGGGGAGCTCCTACAATGAGCAGTTCTTC
CASSLQGSSYNEQFF
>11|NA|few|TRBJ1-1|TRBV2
TGTGCCAGCATACAGGGCACTGAAGCTTTCTTT
CASIQGTEAFF
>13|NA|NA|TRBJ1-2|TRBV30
TGTGCCTGGAGTGTACTAGGGTGGAATGGCTACACCTTC
CAWSVLGWNGYTF
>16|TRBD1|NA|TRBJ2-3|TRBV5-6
TGTGCCAGCAGCATACTGACAGGGGACGAACTTGATACGCAGTATTTT
CASSILTGDELDTQYF
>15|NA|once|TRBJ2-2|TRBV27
TGTGCCAGCAGTTTGGGCATAACGAACACCGGGGAGCTGTTTTTT
CASSLGITNTGELFF
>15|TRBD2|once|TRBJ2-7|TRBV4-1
TGCGCCAGCAGCCAAGTATCACTAGCGGAATACGAGCAGTACTTC
CASSQVSLAEYEQYF
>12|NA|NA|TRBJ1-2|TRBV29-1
TGCAGCGTTGTAAATGGACTAGATGGCTACACCTTC
CSVVNGLDGYTF
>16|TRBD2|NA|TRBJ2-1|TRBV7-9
TGTGCCAGCAGCTTGCTATCTAGCGGAAACTACAATGAGCAGTTCTTC
CASSLLSSGNYNEQFF
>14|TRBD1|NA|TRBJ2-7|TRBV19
TGTGCCAGTAGTAGATCCGGGACAGGGTCTGAGCAGTACTTC
CASSRSGTGSEQYF
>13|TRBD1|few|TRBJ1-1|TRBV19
TGTGCCACCGACAGGGAAGGAAAGACTGAAGCTTTCTTT
CATDREGKTEAFF
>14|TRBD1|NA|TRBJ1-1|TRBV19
TGTGCCAGTAGGTTACAGGGGAGGACCACTGAAGCTTTCTTT
CASRLQGRTTEAFF
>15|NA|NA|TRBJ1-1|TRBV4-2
TGTGCCAGCAGCCAAGCGGACAGAGAAAACACTGAAGCTTTCTTT
CASSQADRENTEAFF
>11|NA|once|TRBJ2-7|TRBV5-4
TGTGCCAGCAGCTCCACAGGGAAGCAGTACTTC
CASSSTGKQYF
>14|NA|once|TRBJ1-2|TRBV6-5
TGTGCCAGCAGACGGGGGACGCTCTGGGGGGGCTACACCTTC
CASRRGTLWGGYTF
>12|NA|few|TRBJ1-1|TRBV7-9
TGTGCCAGCAGCCAGGGGAACACTGAAGCTTTCTTT
CASSQGNTEAFF
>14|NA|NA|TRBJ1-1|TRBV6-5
TGTGCCAGCACGTACAGGGTAGACGGCACTGAAGCTTTCTTT
CASTYRVDGTEAFF
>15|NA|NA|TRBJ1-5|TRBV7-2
TGTGCCAGCAGCTTTTGGGCGCCTAGCAATCAGCCCCAGCATTTT
CASSFWAPSNQPQHF
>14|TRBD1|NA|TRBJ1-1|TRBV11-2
TGTGCCAGCAGCTTAGCAGGGGGCTACTCTGAAGCTTTCTTT
CASSLAGGYSEAFF
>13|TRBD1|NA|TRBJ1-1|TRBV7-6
TGTGCCAGCAGCTTGGGACAGTACACTGAAGCTTTCTTT
CASSLGQYTEAFF
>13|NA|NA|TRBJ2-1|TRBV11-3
TGTGCCAGCAGCTTGGACAATAGGAATGAGCAGTTCTTC
CASSLDNRNEQFF
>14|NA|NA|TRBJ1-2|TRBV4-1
TGCGCCAGCAGCCAAGAGCGGAGCACCTATGGCTACACCTTC
CASSQERSTYGYTF
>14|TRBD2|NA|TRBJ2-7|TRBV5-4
TGTGCCAGCAGCCCGGGACTAGCCGTCTACGAGCAGTACTTC
CASSPGLAVYEQYF
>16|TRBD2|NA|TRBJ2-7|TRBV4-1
TGCGCCAGCAGCCCGGGACTAGCGGGAACGTTCTACGAGCAGTACTTC
CASSPGLAGTFYEQYF
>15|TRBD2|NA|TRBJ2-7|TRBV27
TGTGCCAGCAGAGATTTAGCGGGAGGGCTCTACGAGCAGTACTTC
CASRDLAGGLYEQYF
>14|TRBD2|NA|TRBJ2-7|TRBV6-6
TGTGCCAGCAACACTCTAGCGGGAGTAGGCGAGCAGTACTTC
CASNTLAGVGEQYF
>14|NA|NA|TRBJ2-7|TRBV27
TGTGCCAGCAGTTTTAGGGGGACGTCCTACGAGCAGTACTTC
CASSFRGTSYEQYF
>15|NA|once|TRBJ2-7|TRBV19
TGTGCCAGTAGTAACGGAGCAGCGATCCCCTACGAGCAGTACTTC
CASSNGAAIPYEQYF
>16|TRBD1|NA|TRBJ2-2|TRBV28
TGTGCCAGCAGTTTACTGGGACAGGGGAACACCGGGGAGCTGTTTTTT
CASSLLGQGNTGELFF
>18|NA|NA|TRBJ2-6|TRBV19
TGTGCCAGTAGTATAGGGGCAACTCTACACTCTGGGGCCAACGTCCTGACTTTC
CASSIGATLHSGANVLTF
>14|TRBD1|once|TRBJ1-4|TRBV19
TGTGCCAGTAGAAGGGGGCCAACTAATGAAAAACTGTTTTTT
CASRRGPTNEKLFF
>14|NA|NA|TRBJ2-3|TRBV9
TGTGCCAGCAGCGTAACGGGAGTAGGAGATACGCAGTATTTT
CASSVTGVGDTQYF
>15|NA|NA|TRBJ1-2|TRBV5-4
TGTGCCAGCAGCTTGGCGGAGAAAGCTAACTATGGCTACACCTTC
CASSLAEKANYGYTF